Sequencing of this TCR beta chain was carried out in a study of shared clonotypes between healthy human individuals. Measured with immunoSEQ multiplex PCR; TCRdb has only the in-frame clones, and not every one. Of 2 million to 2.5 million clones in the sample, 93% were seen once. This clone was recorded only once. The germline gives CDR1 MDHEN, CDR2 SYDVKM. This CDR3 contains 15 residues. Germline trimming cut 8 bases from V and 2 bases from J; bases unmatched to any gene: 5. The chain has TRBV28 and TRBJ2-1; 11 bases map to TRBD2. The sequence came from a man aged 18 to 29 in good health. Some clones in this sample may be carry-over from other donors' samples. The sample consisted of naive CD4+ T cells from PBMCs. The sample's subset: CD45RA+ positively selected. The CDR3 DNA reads TGTGCCAGCGTCTCTAGCGGGAGGCCCTACAATGAGCAGTTCTTC. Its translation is CASVSSGRPYNEQFF.